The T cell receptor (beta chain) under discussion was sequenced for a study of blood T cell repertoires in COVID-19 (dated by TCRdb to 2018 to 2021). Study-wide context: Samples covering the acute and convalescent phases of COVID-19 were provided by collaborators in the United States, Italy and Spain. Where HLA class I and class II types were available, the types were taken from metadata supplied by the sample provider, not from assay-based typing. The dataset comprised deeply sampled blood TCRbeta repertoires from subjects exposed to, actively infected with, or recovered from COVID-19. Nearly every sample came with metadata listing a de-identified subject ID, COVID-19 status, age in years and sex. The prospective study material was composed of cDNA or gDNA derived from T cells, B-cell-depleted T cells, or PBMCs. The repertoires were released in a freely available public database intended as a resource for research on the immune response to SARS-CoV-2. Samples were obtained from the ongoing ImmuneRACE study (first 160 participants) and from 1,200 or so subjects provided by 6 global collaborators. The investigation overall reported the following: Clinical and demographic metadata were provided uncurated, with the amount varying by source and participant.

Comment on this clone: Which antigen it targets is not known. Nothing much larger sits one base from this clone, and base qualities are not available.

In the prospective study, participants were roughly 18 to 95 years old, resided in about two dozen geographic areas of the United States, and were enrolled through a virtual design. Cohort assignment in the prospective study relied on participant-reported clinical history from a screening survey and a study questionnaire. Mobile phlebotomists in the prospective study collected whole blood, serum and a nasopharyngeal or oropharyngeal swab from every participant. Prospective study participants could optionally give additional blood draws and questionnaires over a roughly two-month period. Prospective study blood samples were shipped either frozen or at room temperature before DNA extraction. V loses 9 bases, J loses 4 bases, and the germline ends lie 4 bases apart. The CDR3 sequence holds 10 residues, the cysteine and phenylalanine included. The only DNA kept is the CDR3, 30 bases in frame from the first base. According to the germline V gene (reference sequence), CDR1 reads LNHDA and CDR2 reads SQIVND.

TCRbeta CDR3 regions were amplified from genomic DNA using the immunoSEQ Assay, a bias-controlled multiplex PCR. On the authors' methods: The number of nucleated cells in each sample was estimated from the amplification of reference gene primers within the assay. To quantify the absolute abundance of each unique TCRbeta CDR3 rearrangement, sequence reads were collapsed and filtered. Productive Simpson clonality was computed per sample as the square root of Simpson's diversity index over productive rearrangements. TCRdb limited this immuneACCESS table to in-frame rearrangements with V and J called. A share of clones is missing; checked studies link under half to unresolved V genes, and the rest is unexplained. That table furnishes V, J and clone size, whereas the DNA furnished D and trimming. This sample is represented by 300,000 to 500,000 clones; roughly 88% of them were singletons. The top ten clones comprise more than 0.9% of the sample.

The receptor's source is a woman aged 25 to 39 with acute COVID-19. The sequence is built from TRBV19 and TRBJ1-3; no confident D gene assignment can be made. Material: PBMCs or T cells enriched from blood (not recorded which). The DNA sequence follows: TGTGCCAGCAGGGGAAACACCATATATTTT. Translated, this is CASRGNTIYF. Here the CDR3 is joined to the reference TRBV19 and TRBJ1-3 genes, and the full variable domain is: DGGITQSPKYLFRKEGQNVTLSCEQNLNHDAMYWYRQDPGQGLRLIYYSQIVNDFQKGDIAEGYSVSREKKESFPLTVTSAQKNPTAFYLCASRGNTIYFGEGSWLTVV.